Shown below are 23 T cell receptor beta chains from a single sample sequenced in a study of cytomegalovirus exposure and HLA in healthy donors (dated by TCRdb to between 2016 and 2019). Receptor libraries were prepared by the immunoSEQ multiplex PCR assay. A mixture of 60 forward primers for TCR Vbeta segments and 13 reverse primers for TCR Jbeta segments was used in the multiplex PCR. Held by TCRdb, this immuneACCESS table contains in-frame sequences only and omits some clones. Under half of the omission traces to an unresolved V gene where checked; the cause of the rest is unknown. Here the sample has tens of thousands of clones; roughly 78% occur a single time. The ten largest make up about 8.8% of the sample. Sequencing was done on a sample of PBMCs. Receptors were obtained from a man aged 35 to 55 in good health and CMV-seronegative.

With regard to this clone: Because it lacks the conserved phenylalanine or tryptophan at the end, this CDR3 is likely a read error. It is unclear where the CDR3 begins or ends on the DNA, so no DNA is shown, and the CDR3 is as TCRdb lists it. This chain links TRBV18 with TRBJ2-7; TRBD1 is taken as the D call from the table, unchecked against the DNA. The CDR3 spans 8 residues, counting both ends. Germline CDR1 KGHSH, CDR2 LQKENI. Here the CDR3 reads CASLRTPL.

The chain has TRBV14 and TRBJ2-5; D remains unclear. Trimming removed 3 bases at V and 1 base at J, with 15 bases between. Germline CDR1 is SGHDN and CDR2 is FVKESK. The CDR3 length is 16 residues. CDR3 loop: CASSQGLTKSQETQYF. The CDR3 nucleotides read TGTGCCAGCAGCCAGGGCCTTACCAAATCCCAAGAGACCCAGTACTTC.

V usage is TRBV2 and J usage is TRBJ2-5; 7 bases fit TRBD1. Germline CDR1 SNHLY, CDR2 FYNNEI. This CDR3 has 14 amino acids. V trimming: 5 bases; J trimming: 5 bases; junction bases outside the gene matches: 8. The DNA of the CDR3 is TGTGCCAGCAGTTTGACAGGGTTGGGGGAGACCCAGTACTTC. Protein product: CASSLTGLGETQYF.

The rearrangement joins TRBV5-5 to TRBJ2-5; D gene uncertain. Trimming stripped 3 bases from V and 4 bases from J, with 10 bases between. Germline V gene lookup returns CDR1 SGHKS and CDR2 YYEKEE (reference sequence). The length of the CDR3 is 13 residues. The CDR3 sequence is CASSSRFGETQYF. CDR3 nucleotide sequence: TGTGCCAGCAGCTCCCGGTTTGGAGAGACCCAGTACTTC. Variable domain in full (rest from reference TRBV5-5 and TRBJ2-5): DAGVTQSPTHLIKTRGQQVTLRCSPISGHKSVSWYQQVLGQGPQFIFQYYEKEERGRGNFPDRFSARQFPNYSSELNVNALLLGDSALYLCASSSRFGETQYFGPGTRLLVL.

The chain combines TRBV2 with TRBJ2-5; tentatively, D is TRBD2 (6 bases). This CDR3 has 13 residues. Deletions cut 7 bases from V and 2 bases from J, with 11 bases between. Germline lookup yields CDR1 SNHLY and CDR2 FYNNEI. This chain's CDR3 is CASTLRGQETQYF. The CDR3, as DNA: TGTGCCAGCACCCTGCGGGGACAAGAGACCCAGTACTTC.

This chain uses TRBV19 with TRBJ1-1, with 8 bases lining up with TRBD1. J was trimmed by 1 base and V by 5 bases; bases with no gene match: 6. This CDR3 spans 15 amino acids. CDR1 LNHDA and CDR2 SQIVND come from the germline V gene (reference sequence). The CDR3 loop is CASSPRGQENTEAFF. CDR3 coding DNA: TGTGCCAGTAGTCCCCGGGGACAGGAGAACACTGAAGCTTTCTTT.

This rearrangement joins TRBV7-9 to TRBJ2-7, with a tentative D call TRBD1 (5 bases). V was pared by 1 base and J by 6 bases, with 19 bases between. Germline lookup yields CDR1 SEHNR and CDR2 FQNEAQ (reference sequence). The CDR3 loop spans 16 amino acids. CDR3 nucleotide sequence: TGTGCCAGCAGCTTAGAAATAGGCCAGGGTGGACCCGAGCAGTACTTC. This encodes CASSLEIGQGGPEQYF.

The chain's CDR3 is CASSPSLGRAETQYF. CDR3 DNA sequence: TGTGCCAGCAGCCCCAGCCTGGGGCGCGCCGAGACCCAGTACTTC. This sequence joins TRBV5-6 and TRBJ2-5, with D perhaps TRBD1 (5 bases). Germline V gene lookup returns CDR1 SGHDT and CDR2 YYEEEE. The CDR3 is 15 residues long. Trimming stripped 4 bases from V and 5 bases from J, with 18 bases between.

This clone was recorded only once. The chain carries TRBV28 and TRBJ2-1, with D maybe TRBD1 (6 bases). Trimming left V 2 bases short and J 4 bases short, with 18 bases between. The CDR3 is 17 residues long. Per the germline V gene, CDR1 is MDHEN and CDR2 is SYDVKM. The CDR3 sequence: CASSLSIGTRGYNEQFF. DNA for the CDR3: TGTGCCAGCAGTTTAAGTATAGGGACCAGGGGTTACAATGAGCAGTTCTTC.

The CDR3 reads CASSPPTGTYEQYF. The DNA for the CDR3 is TGTGCCAGCTCACCACCGACAGGGACCTACGAGCAGTACTTC. V usage is TRBV18 and J usage is TRBJ2-7; 7 bases map to TRBD1. The V gene's germline CDR1 is KGHSH and CDR2 LQKENI. The J segment lost 2 bases and the V segment lost 0 bases, leaving 1 base of the junction unmatched. The CDR3 is made up of 14 amino acids. Full variable domain (missing parts from reference TRBV18 and TRBJ2-7): NAGVMQNPRHLVRRRGQEARLRCSPMKGHSHVYWYRQLPEEGLKFMVYLQKENIIDESGMPKERFSAEFPKEGPSILRIQQVVRGDSAAYFCASSPPTGTYEQYFGPGTRLTVT.

The gene calls are TRBV2 and TRBJ1-1; 8 bases are shared with TRBD1. Germline lookup yields CDR1 SNHLY and CDR2 FYNNEI. The CDR3 runs 16 residues. Trimming at V came to 6 bases and at J to 6 bases, leaving 15 bases not matched to a gene. The CDR3 protein is CASRRTGLGVASEAFF. CDR3 sequence (DNA): TGTGCCAGCAGGCGGACAGGGTTGGGCGTAGCCTCTGAAGCTTTCTTT. Filled out from reference TRBV2 and TRBJ1-1, the complete variable domain reads EPEVTQTPSHQVTQMGQEVILRCVPISNHLYFYWYRQILGQKVEFLVSFYNNEISEKSEIFDDQFSVERPDGSNFTLKIRSTKLEDSAMYFCASRRTGLGVASEAFFGQGTRLTVV.

This clone was recorded a few times. The rearrangement joins TRBV23-1 to TRBJ2-3; 8 positions match TRBD1. TRBV23-1 is recorded as an ORF, its role being uncertain. This CDR3 has 16 residues. V was clipped by 2 bases and J by 4 bases; unmatched bases: 8. The CDR3 loop is CASSQRQGLYADTQYF. CDR3 DNA: TGCGCCAGCAGTCAACGACAGGGGTTGTACGCAGATACGCAGTATTTT.

The table lists this clone with a few counts. V gene TRBV28 combines with J gene TRBJ1-6, with TRBD1 as a possible D gene (6 bases). The germline V gene has CDR1 MDHEN and CDR2 SYDVKM. CDR3 size: 12 residues. V was pared by 5 bases and J by 12 bases, with 11 bases between. The CDR3 region has the DNA TGTGCCAGCAGTCCCACAGGGAAACCCCTCCACTTT. It specifies CASSPTGKPLHF.

The chain uses TRBV28 and TRBJ2-1, with 7 bases aligning to TRBD1. The CDR3 extends over 15 amino acids. Germline CDR1 is MDHEN and CDR2 is SYDVKM. V was clipped by 6 bases and J by 8 bases; unmatched bases: 13. As DNA, the CDR3 is TGTGCCAGCAGCGAGGGGGCAGTCGGGTGGGATGAGCAGTTCTTC. Protein: CASSEGAVGWDEQFF.

In nucleotides, the CDR3 is TGTGCCAGCAGCTTAGGACTAGCGGGACCCTACGAGCAGTACTTC. This gives the protein CASSLGLAGPYEQYF. The J gene is TRBJ2-7, the V gene TRBV5-4, with 12 bases identical to TRBD2. The CDR3 length is 15 residues. Trimming took 2 bases from V and 2 from J; bases not matched to a gene: 2. Germline V gives CDR1 SGHNT, CDR2 YYREEE (reference sequence).

The chain is built from TRBV5-4 and TRBJ2-3; D unclear. Trimming took off 4 bases at V and 1 base at J, with 4 bases between the two ends. From germline, CDR1 is SGHNT and CDR2 YYREEE (reference sequence). This CDR3 has 12 residues. The CDR3 loop reads CASSTGTDTQYF. In DNA form, the CDR3 reads TGTGCCAGCAGCACGGGCACAGATACGCAGTATTTT.

This chain joins TRBV19 and TRBJ2-4; no firm D call. Germline-derived CDR1 and CDR2 are LNHDA and SQIVND (reference sequence). V lost 1 base, J lost 6 bases, and 19 bases lay in between. The CDR3 sequence is 17 residues long. The CDR3 here is CASSIGRVQPALNIQYF. The DNA for the CDR3 is TGTGCCAGTAGTATAGGCCGGGTCCAACCCGCACTAAACATTCAGTACTTC. Full variable domain (missing parts from reference TRBV19 and TRBJ2-4): DGGITQSPKYLFRKEGQNVTLSCEQNLNHDAMYWYRQDPGQGLRLIYYSQIVNDFQKGDIAEGYSVSREKKESFPLTVTSAQKNPTAFYLCASSIGRVQPALNIQYFGAGTRLSVL.

The rearrangement links TRBV14 to TRBJ2-5, with a tentative D call TRBD2 (6 bases). The CDR3 is 14 residues long. V was clipped by 4 bases and J by 7 bases, with 16 bases between them. Looked up from germline, CDR1 is SGHDN and CDR2 is FVKESK. CDR3 nucleotides: TGTGCCAGCAGCCCATATTGGTGGAGGGGGACCCAGTACTTC. It codes for CASSPYWWRGTQYF.

This chain links TRBV6-1 with TRBJ1-3; D gene uncertain. Germline V gives CDR1 MNHNS, CDR2 SASEGT. V lost 0 bases and J 2 bases, leaving 17 bases between the germline ends. The CDR3 has 18 amino acids. The CDR3 DNA reads as TGTGCCAGCAGTGAAGCCCGGGTACCTTTTGTCCCTGGAAACACCATATATTTT. This gives the protein CASSEARVPFVPGNTIYF.

The chain employs TRBV14 and TRBJ1-2; D might be TRBD1 (5 bases). Germline CDR1 and CDR2: SGHDN and FVKESK. The CDR3 totals 15 residues. The ends were cut back, 2 bases at V and 3 bases at J, with 13 bases in the middle. The CDR3, as DNA: TGTGCCAGCAGCCAAAACCACCAGGGCTACTATGGCTACACCTTC. Encoded protein: CASSQNHQGYYGYTF.

This chain joins TRBV10-1 and TRBJ1-4; no reliable D call. Germline-derived CDR1 and CDR2 are WNHNN and SYGVQD (reference sequence). V was clipped by 3 bases and J by 3 bases, with 8 bases between them. The CDR3 sequence is 14 residues long. The CDR3 bases are TGCGCCAGCAGTGAATCCGGGGCTAATGAAAAACTGTTTTTT. Protein sequence: CASSESGANEKLFF.

The chain carries TRBV27 and TRBJ2-1; no definite D call. CDR3 length equals 15 residues. Germline assignment: CDR1 MNHEY and CDR2 SMNVEV (reference sequence). Trimming removed 6 bases from V and 7 bases from J, with 19 bases in between. The CDR3: CASSLEPAGLNEQFF. The CDR3 coding sequence is TGTGCCAGCAGCCTCGAACCGGCAGGTCTGAATGAGCAGTTCTTC.

The CDR3 DNA is TGTGCCAGCAGCTTATCCGAGTCTGAAGCTTTCTTT. The encoded protein is CASSLSESEAFF. This chain links TRBV11-2 with TRBJ1-1; D unclear. V was pared by 2 bases and J by 6 bases, with 7 bases between. The CDR3 runs to 12 residues. CDR1 and CDR2 from the germline V gene are SGHAT and FQNNGV.